These 24 T cell receptor beta chains share one sample of origin, sequenced in a study of CD4 T cells in relation to SARS-CoV-2 and coronaviruses. Their antigens are not known. CD4+ T cells from unexposed donors were obtained before the COVID-19 pandemic (2011-2018). Isolation of CD4+ T cells took place after roughly nine days in culture. The repertoire was sequenced with immunoSEQ multiplex PCR; TCRdb's copy has only in-frame clones and lacks some. The sample includes about 22,000 clones, roughly 73% of them seen just once. The sequenced sample consisted of CD4+ T cells from PBMCs, cultured in vitro. These TCRs come from a human donor in good health.

The chain uses TRBV10-3 and TRBJ1-6; D is unresolved. CDR3 length equals 14 residues. Germline CDR1 and CDR2: ENHRY and SYGVKD. The ends were cut back, 4 bases at V and 8 bases at J, with 12 bases in the middle. This chain's CDR3 is CAISASEAYSPLHF. The CDR3, as DNA: TGTGCCATCAGTGCCTCGGAGGCGTATTCACCCCTCCACTTT.

This clone was seen only a few times. The chain couples TRBV3-1 (or the pseudogene TRBV3-2) to TRBJ2-1; D call uncertain. The V end lost 1 base, the J end lost 8 bases, and 12 bases lay between the germline ends. Germline CDR1 LGHDT, CDR2 YNNKEL (reference sequence). The CDR3 runs 14 residues. CDR3 nucleotides: TGTGCCAGCAGCCAAGGGCCCACCACGGATGAGCAGTTCTTC. Residues: CASSQGPTTDEQFF.

This chain connects TRBV7-3 to TRBJ2-7, with 7 bases fitting TRBD2. Losses at the gene ends were 5 bases for V and 7 bases for J; bases not matched to a gene: 29. This CDR3 comprises 20 residues. Germline lookup yields CDR1 SGHTA and CDR2 FQGTGA. CDR3 amino acids: CASSQTRGVSSGQFLGEQYF. The CDR3 DNA reads TGTGCCAGCAGCCAGACCCGGGGGGTAAGTAGCGGCCAATTCCTGGGGGAGCAGTACTTC.

This clone turned up a few times. V is TRBV5-1 and J is TRBJ2-5; D is perhaps TRBD2 (5 bases). V lost 1 base, J lost 1 base, and 8 bases lay in between. The CDR3 is made up of 14 amino acids. Germline V gene sequence: CDR1 SGHRS, CDR2 YFSETQ. Here the CDR3 reads CASSLRGIQETQYF. For the CDR3, the DNA is TGCGCCAGCAGCTTGCGGGGTATCCAAGAGACCCAGTACTTC.

The rearrangement joins TRBV10-3 to TRBJ2-7; 15 nucleotides align to TRBD2. This CDR3 comprises 15 residues. V lost 2 bases to trimming and J lost 8 bases; unmatched junction nucleotides: 4. From germline, CDR1 is ENHRY and CDR2 SYGVKD. The CDR3 loop reads CAISEGLAGGPQQYF. DNA of the CDR3: TGTGCCATCAGTGAGGGACTAGCGGGAGGGCCTCAGCAGTACTTC.

The chain employs TRBV21-1 and TRBJ1-5. TRBV21-1 is a known pseudogene. This CDR3 contains 16 residues. CDR3 sequence (DNA): TGTGCCAGCAGCAGCCACCCAACGCATAGCAATCAGCCCCAGCATTTT. It yields the protein CASSSHPTHSNQPQHF.

The chain couples TRBV10-2 to TRBJ2-3, with TRBD2 as a possible D gene (6 bases). The CDR3 length is 14 residues. Looked up from germline, CDR1 is WSHSY and CDR2 is SAAADI. Trimming removed 2 bases from V and 8 bases from J, with 14 bases in between. The CDR3 sequence: CASSEGDSRGTQYF. The CDR3 DNA sequence: TGCGCCAGCAGTGAGGGGGACTCCCGAGGTACGCAGTATTTT.

V usage is TRBV28 and J usage is TRBJ1-2; a weak D match, TRBD1 (5 bases). V lost 2 bases, J lost 5 bases, and 15 bases lay in between. This CDR3 is 15 amino acids long. Germline V gene data show CDR1 as MDHEN and CDR2 as SYDVKM. The CDR3 loop reads CASSLPGQALYGYTF. The CDR3 DNA reads TGTGCCAGCAGTTTACCCGGACAAGCGTTATATGGCTACACCTTC.

The chain uses TRBV10-1 and TRBJ2-5; no definite D call. Germline CDR1 WNHNN, CDR2 SYGVQD (reference sequence). CDR3 length equals 13 residues. V lost 1 base, J lost 2 bases, and 5 bases lay in between. CDR3 loop: CASSEFEQETQYF. In DNA, the CDR3 is TGCGCCAGCAGTGAGTTTGAACAAGAGACCCAGTACTTC.

The V call is TRBV6-6, the J call TRBJ1-5; TRBD1 aligns across 9 bases. V shed 5 bases and J 6 bases; nucleotides not matched to a gene: 8. Germline values: CDR1 MNHNY, CDR2 SVGAGI (reference sequence). The CDR3 covers 15 residues. The CDR3 is CASSREQGAGQPQHF. For the CDR3, the DNA is TGTGCCAGCAGTCGGGAACAGGGGGCTGGTCAGCCCCAGCATTTT.

Written as DNA, the CDR3 is TGTGCCAGTAGTATAGCTAGCGGGAACTTCGAGCAGTACTTC. Its translation is CASSIASGNFEQYF. The genes are TRBV19 and TRBJ2-7; 9 nucleotides match TRBD2. V trimming: 1 base; J trimming: 6 bases; junction bases outside the gene matches: 4. This CDR3 spans 14 amino acids. Germline CDR1 LNHDA, CDR2 SQIVND (reference sequence).

The V call is TRBV5-4, the J call TRBJ1-4; D gene uncertain. Germline CDR1 and CDR2: SGHNT and YYREEE (reference sequence). V dropped 4 bases and J dropped 8 bases, with 12 bases sitting between them. CDR3 length equals 13 residues. The CDR3 nucleotides are TGTGCCAGCAGCAGGACCCGGGGAGAAAAACTGTTTTTT. Residues: CASSRTRGEKLFF.

The chain employs TRBV7-8 and TRBJ1-1; a possible D gene is TRBD1 (6 bases). The length of the CDR3 is 15 residues. The V and J ends lost 4 bases and 4 bases respectively, with 16 bases between them. The V gene's germline CDR1 is SGHVS and CDR2 FQNEAQ. CDR3 coding DNA: TGTGCCAGCAGCTCTATCACAGGGCACGTCACTGAAGCTTTCTTT. Amino acids: CASSSITGHVTEAFF.

This clone was detected a few times. The rearrangement links TRBV7-8 to TRBJ2-1; 9 bases are a match to TRBD2. The CDR3 extends over 15 amino acids. V lost 2 bases and J lost 6; bases outside the gene matches: 5. CDR1 is SGHVS and CDR2 is FQNEAQ in the germline V gene. The CDR3 loop is CASSLFGTSSNEQFF. The CDR3 region has the DNA TGTGCCAGCAGCTTATTTGGGACTAGCTCCAATGAGCAGTTCTTC. Together with reference TRBV7-8 and TRBJ2-1, the CDR3 gives the full variable domain: GAGVSQSPRYKVAKRGQDVALRCDPISGHVSLFWYQQALGQGPEFLTYFQNEAQLDKSGLPSDRFFAERPEGSVSTLKIQRTQQEDSAVYLCASSLFGTSSNEQFFGPGTRLTVL.

This clone turned up a few times. The chain employs TRBV24-1 and TRBJ2-1; TRBD2 aligns across 9 bases. CDR3 length: 19 residues. Trimming took 0 bases from V and 8 from J; bases not matched to a gene: 16. Germline loops: CDR1 KGHDR, CDR2 SFDVKD. The CDR3 here is CATSDLRGSGRSLAHEQFF. DNA of the CDR3: TGTGCCACCAGTGATTTGCGTGGTAGCGGGAGATCCCTCGCCCATGAGCAGTTCTTC.

This clone appeared a single time. This chain links TRBV5-1 with TRBJ2-7; D is possibly TRBD1 (7 bases). V dropped 7 bases and J dropped 5 bases, with 22 bases sitting between them. The CDR3 length is 15 residues. Germline lookup yields CDR1 SGHRS and CDR2 YFSETQ. The CDR3: CASRQGQSGDDEQYF. CDR3 sequence (DNA): TGCGCCAGCCGACAGGGCCAATCGGGGGACGACGAGCAGTACTTC.

In DNA, the CDR3 is TGTGCCTGGGCCCGCGGCAACGGCTACGAGCAGTACTTC. Translating it yields CAWARGNGYEQYF. V is TRBV30 and J is TRBJ2-7; no reliable D call. CDR1 GTSNPN and CDR2 SVGIG come from the germline V gene (reference sequence). The length of the CDR3 is 13 residues. V lost 5 bases and J 3 bases, leaving 14 bases between the germline ends.

V is TRBV18 and J is TRBJ2-5; D may be TRBD1 or TRBD2 (5 bases each). The germline V and J ends were trimmed by 6 bases and 3 bases, with 11 bases remaining between them. Germline V gene data show CDR1 as KGHSH and CDR2 as LQKENI. This CDR3 has 13 amino acids. CDR3: CASSLGGEETQYF. The CDR3 region has the DNA TGTGCCAGCTCGCTTGGGGGAGAAGAGACCCAGTACTTC.

This chain uses TRBV6-5 with TRBJ1-2; 12 positions agree with TRBD1. V shed 6 bases, J shed 7 bases, and the junction held 0 bases outside the gene matches. CDR3 size: 12 residues. CDR1 is MNHEY, CDR2 SVGAGI, per germline. The CDR3 reads CASRGQGAGYTF. CDR3 nucleotides: TGTGCCAGCAGGGGACAGGGGGCTGGCTACACCTTC.

This sequence joins TRBV30 and TRBJ1-4; D perhaps matches TRBD1 (6 bases). Germline V CDR1 and CDR2: GTSNPN, SVGIG (reference sequence). Trimming pared 1 base from V and 7 bases from J, leaving 16 bases between. The CDR3 loop spans 15 amino acids. CDR3 sequence (DNA): TGTGCCTGGAGTGCCACGACAGGTGGTTTTGAAAAACTGTTTTTT. This encodes CAWSATTGGFEKLFF.

This clone appeared once. A junction boundary mismatches the germline segment, possibly from a read error. The V call is TRBV19, the J call TRBJ1-4, with TRBD1 matching 7 bases. The CDR3 sequence is 12 residues long. The germline gives CDR1 LNHDA, CDR2 SQIVND (reference sequence). CDR3 coding DNA: TGTGCCAGTAGAATAGGGGGCGAAAAACTGTTTTTT. The encoded protein is CASRIGGEKLFF.

The chain combines TRBV5-4 with TRBJ2-3, with 14 bases lining up with TRBD2. The CDR3 length is 16 residues. CDR1 and CDR2 (germline): SGHNT, YYREEE (reference sequence). Losses at the gene ends were 4 bases for V and 3 bases for J; bases not matched to a gene: 4. The CDR3 DNA reads TGTGCCAGCAGCCTCCGGACTAGCGGGAGGACAGATACGCAGTATTTT. The encoded protein is CASSLRTSGRTDTQYF.

The chain combines TRBV5-1 with TRBJ2-3; TRBD2 is a possible D gene (5 bases). V gave up 4 bases and J gave up 3 bases, with 12 bases separating them. This CDR3 is built from 14 residues. In germline, CDR1 is SGHRS, CDR2 YFSETQ. CDR3 bases: TGCGCCAGCAGCATGGACTCTTCAACAGATACGCAGTATTTT. Its translation is CASSMDSSTDTQYF.

In this sample, this clone turned up once. V usage is TRBV3-1 (or the pseudogene TRBV3-2) and J usage is TRBJ2-6; 10 bases agree with TRBD1. Trimming removed 4 bases from V and 0 bases from J; junction bases left unmatched: 3. Germline CDR1 and CDR2: LGHDT and YNNKEL (reference sequence). The CDR3 runs 17 residues. The CDR3 bases are TGTGCCAGCAGCCCCCGGACAGGGGGCTCTGGGGCCAACGTCCTGACTTTC. This encodes CASSPRTGGSGANVLTF.